This T cell receptor beta chain emerged from a study of cytomegalovirus exposure and HLA in healthy donors. Broader study findings: When analyzed later, a missense DCLRE1C variant was found to be linked to TCR beta V- and J-gene trimming. A further, later analysis showed that HLA-associated TCR beta chains (compared with equally common others) were more clonally expanded. CMV serostatus was the sole immune exposure information available.

Donors in the study were healthy people who gave bone marrow. With 60 Vbeta and 13 Jbeta primers, the PCR was carried out. The data were produced by immunoSEQ multiplex PCR, yet TCRdb's version contains in-frame clones alone and is incomplete. The table has around 150,000 clones, about 75% seen once. Concerning this clone: Its matching antigen is unknown.

Specimen: PBMCs. The source of this sequence is a woman aged 45-59 years in good health and CMV-seropositive.

The CDR3 is CASSRTASSYNEQFF. The CDR3 DNA sequence: TGTGCCAGCAGCAGGACTGCGAGCTCCTACAATGAGCAGTTCTTC. This chain uses TRBV7-6 with TRBJ2-1, with a weak D call TRBD2 (5 bases). The length of the CDR3 is 15 residues. Germline V gives CDR1 SGHVS, CDR2 FNYEAQ. Deletions cut 5 bases from V and 0 bases from J, with 11 bases between. The whole variable domain, remainder taken from reference TRBV7-6 and TRBJ2-1, is GAGVSQSPRYKVTKRGQDVALRCDPISGHVSLYWYRQALGQGPEFLTYFNYEAQQDKSGLPNDRFSAERPEGSISTLTIQRTEQRDSAMYRCASSRTASSYNEQFFGPGTRLTVL.